One and the same sample provided the 8 T cell receptor beta chains below, sequenced in a study of cytomegalovirus exposure and HLA in healthy donors. The primer mix had 60 Vbeta and 13 Jbeta primers. Assay used: immunoSEQ multiplex PCR; TCRdb lists only in-frame clones, some missing. Here the sample spans some 65,000 clones, 65% to 70% being singletons. The sequencing sample was made of PBMCs. The receptors were sampled from a woman aged 25-40 years in good health and CMV-seronegative.

This rearrangement joins TRBV2 to TRBJ1-4; TRBD1 matches at 8 bases. The J segment lost 2 bases and the V segment lost 7 bases, leaving 15 bases of the junction unmatched. The CDR3 covers 18 residues. From germline, CDR1 is SNHLY and CDR2 FYNNEI. CDR3 residues: CASNWAPTGAGTNEKLFF. The DNA for the CDR3 is TGTGCCAGCAATTGGGCCCCGACAGGGGCGGGGACTAATGAAAAACTGTTTTTT.

This clone has just one count. A read error may account for a junction end that differs from germline. This chain uses TRBV7-8 with TRBJ2-5; D is possibly TRBD2 (8 bases). From germline, CDR1 is SGHVS and CDR2 FQNEAQ. The CDR3 runs 14 residues. DNA of the CDR3: TGTGCCAGCAGCCTCGCGGGGGGATACAGGGGTAAAAACTTC. It codes for CASSLAGGYRGKNF.

A few counts support this clone. This chain links TRBV5-1 with TRBJ2-7; TRBD1 aligns across 9 bases. This CDR3 has 18 amino acids. Germline lookup yields CDR1 SGHRS and CDR2 YFSETQ. Trimming at V came to 1 base and at J to 7 bases, leaving 18 bases not matched to a gene. CDR3 sequence (DNA): TGCGCCAGCAGCTTGCAGGGAACCGGGACAGGGTTCCAAAAAGAGCAGTACTTC. It codes for CASSLQGTGTGFQKEQYF.

The CDR3: CAWSGIRGGYTGELFF. CDR3 in DNA: TGTGCCTGGAGTGGGATCCGGGGGGGCTACACCGGGGAGCTGTTTTTT. The chain is built from TRBV30 and TRBJ2-2; 8 nucleotides align to TRBD2. The CDR3 runs to 16 residues. Germline loops: CDR1 GTSNPN, CDR2 SVGIG (reference sequence). V gave up 1 base and J gave up 3 bases; unmatched junction bases: 7.

The chain is built from TRBV2 and TRBJ2-1; 9 nucleotides match TRBD2. Germline CDR1 reads SNHLY; CDR2 reads FYNNEI. This CDR3 comprises 16 residues. V lost 6 bases, J lost 3 bases, and 9 bases stayed unmatched. The CDR3 protein is CASSGRSGGNYNEQFF. CDR3 in DNA: TGTGCCAGCAGCGGCCGTAGCGGGGGCAACTACAATGAGCAGTTCTTC.

V gene TRBV7-3 combines with J gene TRBJ2-1, with 7 bases fitting TRBD2. The J segment lost 2 bases and the V segment lost 0 bases, leaving 4 bases of the junction unmatched. The CDR3 extends over 16 amino acids. In germline, CDR1 is SGHTA, CDR2 FQGTGA. Here the CDR3 reads CASSLTSGRAYNEQFF. The CDR3 DNA reads as TGTGCCAGCAGCTTAACGTCGGGGAGGGCCTACAATGAGCAGTTCTTC.

This chain joins TRBV5-1 and TRBJ1-6, with TRBD1 matching over 10 bases. This CDR3 spans 14 amino acids. Trimming cost V 4 bases and J 14 bases; bases outside gene matches: 9. Germline CDR1 and CDR2: SGHRS and YFSETQ. CDR3 coding DNA: TGCGCCAGCAGCGGGACAGGGGCAGGTGCGGCCCTCCACTTT. This sequence encodes CASSGTGAGAALHF.

This clone showed up just a few times. The chain couples TRBV25-1 to TRBJ1-6; the match to TRBD1 covers 7 bases. Germline trimming cut 7 bases from V and 6 bases from J; bases unmatched to any gene: 6. This CDR3 contains 14 residues. Germline CDR1 and CDR2: MGHDK and SYGVNS. The DNA for the CDR3 is TGTGCCAGCAAAGGGGGCGGAGGTAATTCACCCCTCCACTTT. Translation gives CASKGGGGNSPLHF.